The rows below give T cell receptor beta chains drawn from one sample of a study of T cells in tuberculosis. Produced via immunoSEQ multiplex PCR; TCRdb's table is partial and in-frame only. The data contain approximately 88,000 clones, approximately 91% of them singletons. Sequenced input: CD1b-GMM tetramer-negative cells sorted from PBMCs. These receptors were taken from an adult woman with latent tuberculosis. CDR3s include the opening cysteine and the closing phenylalanine or tryptophan. The D gene is left open where the match is weak. Not every row has a clone size; where given, it reads once, few, many or a size class.

J gene	V gene	CDR3 length	D gene	clone size	CDR3 protein	CDR3 DNA
TRBJ2-5	TRBV19	14	NA	once	CASSISRDQETQYF	TGTGCCAGTAGTATTTCCAGGGACCAAGAGACCCAGTACTTC
TRBJ1-4	TRBV1	15	NA	NA	CTSSQVDRDRGKLFF	TGCACCAGCAGCCAAGTGGACAGGGACAGGGGAAAACTGTTTTTT
TRBJ2-6	TRBV6-1	13	NA	once	CASSGTPANVLTF	TGTGCCAGCAGTGGGACACCTGCCAACGTCCTGACTTTC
TRBJ2-1	TRBV7-6	19	NA	NA	CASSYPPTRGGVSYNEQFF	TGTGCCAGCAGCTACCCTCCCACGAGGGGGGGGGTCTCCTACAATGAGCAGTTCTTC
TRBJ2-5	TRBV5-4	16	TRBD1	NA	CASSLAGGDRGETQYF	TGTGCCAGCAGCTTGGCAGGGGGGGACAGGGGAGAGACCCAGTACTTC
TRBJ1-1	TRBV28	14	NA	NA	CASSNPQGPREAFF	TGTGCCAGCAGCAACCCACAGGGCCCTCGTGAAGCTTTCTTT
TRBJ2-1	TRBV7-6	15	TRBD1	once	CASSLAGQGTYEQFF	TGTGCCAGCAGCTTAGCGGGACAGGGGACATATGAGCAGTTCTTC
TRBJ1-2	TRBV19	16	NA	NA	CASSINGQARGYGYTF	TGTGCCAGTAGTATTAACGGGCAGGCTAGGGGCTATGGCTACACCTTC
TRBJ2-1	TRBV27	15	TRBD1	NA	CASSQRRTGGSEQFF	TGTGCCAGCAGTCAAAGAAGGACAGGGGGCAGTGAGCAGTTCTTC
TRBJ1-1	TRBV7-8	17	TRBD1	NA	CASSLVSPTGRNTEAFF	TGTGCCAGCAGCTTAGTCTCTCCGACAGGGAGGAACACTGAAGCTTTCTTT
TRBJ2-7	TRBV5-6	14	NA	few	CASSSIGGQYEQYF	TGTGCCAGCAGCTCGATCGGGGGGCAGTACGAGCAGTACTTC
TRBJ1-5	TRBV29-1	13	NA	few	CSVEGPQGQPQHF	TGCAGCGTTGAAGGACCCCAGGGGCAGCCCCAGCATTTT
TRBJ1-3	TRBV28	16	TRBD1	NA	CASSSGQGWFGNTIYF	TGTGCCAGCAGCAGCGGACAGGGGTGGTTTGGAAACACCATATATTTT
TRBJ1-2	TRBV27	13	TRBD1	NA	CASSFKGAYGYTF	TGTGCCAGCAGTTTTAAGGGGGCCTATGGCTACACCTTC
TRBJ1-5	TRBV4-3	16	TRBD1	once	CASSQRRTGSFQPQHF	TGCGCCAGCAGCCAAAGACGGACAGGGTCGTTTCAGCCCCAGCATTTT
TRBJ1-1	TRBV7-9	11	NA	NA	CASSFTGNAFF	TGTGCCAGCAGCTTCACCGGGAATGCCTTCTTT
TRBJ2-7	TRBV11-2	13	NA	NA	CASSLGSSYEQYF	TGTGCCAGCAGCTTAGGGAGTTCCTACGAGCAGTACTTC
TRBJ1-6	TRBV6-1	16	NA	NA	CASSAIPGTNNSPLHF	TGTGCCAGCAGTGCCATCCCCGGGACTAATAATTCACCCCTCCACTTT
TRBJ2-3	TRBV11-2	18	TRBD2	NA	CASSLSGILAGGPSGQYF	TGTGCCAGCAGCTTGAGCGGGATACTAGCGGGGGGCCCCAGTGGGCAGTATTTT
TRBJ1-3	TRBV10-2	11	NA	NA	CASAVRDTIYF	TGCGCCAGCGCGGTGAGGGACACCATATATTTT
TRBJ2-3	TRBV7-8	15	TRBD2	NA	CASSLPSGGTDTQYF	TGTGCCAGCAGCTTACCTAGCGGAGGCACAGATACGCAGTATTTT
TRBJ1-6	TRBV4-2	16	TRBD1	NA	CASSQEVGQGATPLHF	TGTGCCAGCAGCCAAGAGGTGGGACAGGGGGCGACACCCCTCCACTTT
TRBJ2-7	TRBV6-5	13	TRBD1	NA	CASSTGQGPKQYF	TGTGCCAGCAGTACCGGACAGGGGCCGAAGCAGTACTTC
TRBJ2-2	TRBV28	17	TRBD2	NA	CASSFPSGGPDTGELFF	TGTGCCAGCAGTTTCCCTAGCGGGGGGCCGGACACCGGGGAGCTGTTTTTT
TRBJ2-3	TRBV6-1	14	NA	NA	CASSPPPTTDTQYF	TGTGCCAGCAGTCCCCCTCCAACTACAGATACGCAGTATTTT
TRBJ2-3	TRBV7-9	15	TRBD2	NA	CASSSSGSFTDTQYF	TGTGCCAGCAGCTCTAGCGGGTCTTTCACAGATACGCAGTATTTT
TRBJ2-1	TRBV5-6	12	NA	NA	CASSLGTSEQFF	TGTGCCAGCAGCCTAGGCACTAGCGAGCAGTTCTTC
TRBJ2-5	TRBV30	15	TRBD1	NA	CAWNKPGQGQETQYF	TGTGCCTGGAACAAACCGGGACAGGGCCAAGAGACCCAGTACTTC
TRBJ1-1	TRBV5-1	12	NA	once	CASTLGGAEAFF	TGCGCCAGCACCCTGGGAGGGGCTGAAGCTTTCTTT
TRBJ2-7	TRBV5-1	15	TRBD1	NA	CASSTGGQGPYEQYF	TGCGCCAGCAGCACCGGAGGACAGGGGCCCTACGAGCAGTACTTC
TRBJ2-5	TRBV13	15	TRBD1	NA	CASSGSGGAPETQYF	TGTGCCAGCTCCGGGTCAGGGGGCGCCCCGGAGACCCAGTACTTC
TRBJ2-2	TRBV11-2	16	NA	NA	CASRPLRGGNTGELFF	TGTGCCAGCAGACCGTTAAGGGGCGGAAACACCGGGGAGCTGTTTTTT
TRBJ1-1	TRBV19	16	TRBD1	NA	CASSPLGQEMNTEAFF	TGTGCCAGTAGTCCACTGGGACAGGAGATGAACACTGAAGCTTTCTTT
TRBJ1-1	TRBV5-6	15	TRBD1	NA	CASSRTGERDTEAFF	TGTGCCAGCAGTCGGACAGGGGAGCGGGACACTGAAGCTTTCTTT
TRBJ2-6	TRBV30	13	NA	NA	CAWVGAGANVLTF	TGTGCCTGGGTGGGCGCTGGGGCCAACGTCCTGACTTTC
TRBJ1-5	TRBV18	16	TRBD1	few	CASSPAGTGIGQPQHF	TGTGCCAGCTCACCGGCCGGGACAGGGATTGGTCAGCCCCAGCATTTT
TRBJ2-7	TRBV30	16	TRBD1	NA	CAWSNPRDRGFSEQYF	TGTGCCTGGAGTAACCCCCGGGACAGGGGCTTTTCCGAGCAGTACTTC
TRBJ2-5	TRBV7-9	12	TRBD1	NA	CALEGGQETQYF	TGTGCCCTGGAAGGGGGACAGGAGACCCAGTACTTC
TRBJ1-5	TRBV12-5	14	NA	NA	CASSGEGSNQPQHF	TGTGCTAGTTCCGGGGAAGGGAGCAATCAGCCCCAGCATTTT
TRBJ1-3	TRBV13	12	NA	NA	CASSFSPEPIYF	TGTGCCAGCAGCTTCAGTCCGGAGCCCATATATTTT
TRBJ1-5	TRBV28	14	NA	NA	CASSGHRGNQPQHF	TGTGCCAGCAGCGGTCACAGAGGCAATCAGCCCCAGCATTTT
TRBJ2-3	TRBV10-2	11	NA	NA	CASSHTDTQYF	TGCGCCAGCAGCCACACAGATACGCAGTATTTT
TRBJ2-7	TRBV27	13	TRBD2	NA	CASSVAGAFEQYF	TGTGCCAGCAGTGTAGCGGGGGCTTTCGAGCAGTACTTC
TRBJ1-5	TRBV7-2	15	NA	NA	CASSLSDYSNQPQHF	TGTGCCAGCAGCTTATCGGACTATAGCAATCAGCCCCAGCATTTT
TRBJ1-2	TRBV28	16	NA	NA	CASARSGSGFSYGYTF	TGTGCCAGCGCGCGTTCGGGGTCCGGTTTTAGCTATGGCTACACCTTC
TRBJ1-2	TRBV30	13	NA	NA	CAWSQTGNYGYTF	TGTGCCTGGAGCCAAACAGGGAACTATGGCTACACCTTC
TRBJ1-1	TRBV19	14	NA	NA	CATLGRQSSTEAFF	TGTGCCACCCTGGGGAGGCAAAGTAGTACTGAAGCTTTCTTT
TRBJ2-2	TRBV10-3	14	NA	once	CAINTGTNTGELFF	TGTGCCATCAATACCGGGACTAACACCGGGGAGCTGTTTTTT
TRBJ1-4	TRBV11-2	14	NA	NA	CASSLGPSGEKLFF	TGTGCCAGCAGCTTAGGTCCGTCAGGTGAAAAACTGTTTTTT
TRBJ2-1	TRBV4-2	14	TRBD2	NA	CASSLAGGQNEQFF	TGTGCCAGCAGTTTGGCGGGGGGGCAAAATGAGCAGTTCTTC
TRBJ2-1	TRBV10-3	19	TRBD2	once	CAISESTGGGLGYGNEQFF	TGTGCCATCAGTGAGTCGACGGGAGGAGGGTTGGGGTATGGGAATGAGCAGTTCTTC
TRBJ1-2	TRBV7-8	15	NA	NA	CASSLGSNRGYGYTF	TGTGCCAGCAGCTTAGGCTCAAATCGGGGTTATGGCTACACCTTC
TRBJ1-1	TRBV6-6	12	NA	once	CASSLQGPEAFF	TGTGCCAGCAGTTTACAGGGTCCTGAAGCTTTCTTT
TRBJ1-1	TRBV11-2	13	NA	NA	CASSLAAAYEAFF	TGTGCCAGCAGCTTAGCGGCGGCGTATGAAGCTTTCTTT
TRBJ1-2	TRBV7-8	15	NA	NA	CASSLRAPGGYGYTF	TGTGCCAGCAGCTTAAGGGCCCCTGGCGGGTATGGCTACACCTTC
TRBJ2-3	TRBV5-1	14	TRBD1	NA	CASSAGQGTNTQYF	TGCGCCAGCAGCGCAGGACAGGGAACGAATACGCAGTATTTT
TRBJ1-5	TRBV25-1	12	TRBD1	NA	CASRQGDQPQHF	TGTGCCAGCAGACAGGGGGATCAGCCCCAGCATTTT
TRBJ2-7	TRBV11-2	13	NA	NA	CASSLVANYEQYF	TGTGCCAGCAGCTTAGTAGCAAACTACGAGCAGTACTTC